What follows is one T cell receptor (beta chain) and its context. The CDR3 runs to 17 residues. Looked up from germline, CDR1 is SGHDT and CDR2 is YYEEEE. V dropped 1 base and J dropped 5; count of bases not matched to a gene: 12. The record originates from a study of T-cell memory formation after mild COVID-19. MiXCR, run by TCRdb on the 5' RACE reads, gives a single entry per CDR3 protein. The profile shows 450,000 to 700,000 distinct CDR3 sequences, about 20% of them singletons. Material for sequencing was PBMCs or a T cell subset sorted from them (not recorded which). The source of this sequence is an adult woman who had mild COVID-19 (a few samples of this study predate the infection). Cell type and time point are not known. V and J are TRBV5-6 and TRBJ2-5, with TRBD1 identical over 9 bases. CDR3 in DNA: TGTGCCAGCAGCTTGAACGTTGGGACAGGGATTTGGGAGACCCAGTACTTC. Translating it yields CASSLNVGTGIWETQYF. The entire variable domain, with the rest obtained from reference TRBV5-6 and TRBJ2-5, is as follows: DAGVTQSPTHLIKTRGQQVTLRCSPKSGHDTVSWYQQALGQGPQFIFQYYEEEERQRGNFPDRFSGHQFPNYSSELNVNALLLGDSALYLCASSLNVGTGIWETQYFGPGTRLLVL.